These 24 T cell receptor beta chains share one sample of origin, sequenced in a study of blood T cells in healthy people across ages (dated by TCRdb to the mid-2010s). The library relied on 5' RACE. TCRdb records Illumina HiSeq 2500 as the sequencer. A second PCR of roughly 7 to 11 cycles was performed with a sample-barcoded 5' primer and a J-beta primer mix. TCRdb reran the public reads through fastp at Q25 and MiXCR, keeping productive beta chains. Duplicate CDR3 protein sequences are folded into a single record with the most common DNA and genes. The sample profile shows over 1,200,000 distinct CDR3 sequences; around 59% of them were found once. The ten largest make up roughly 6.3% of the sample. The sample comprised blood. These receptors were collected from a man aged 18-30 years in good health.

V and J are TRBV29-1 and TRBJ2-3; 14 bases line up with TRBD2. The CDR3 is 19 residues long. With 8 bases clipped from V and 0 bases from J, the junction kept 16 bases outside the gene matches. Germline V lookup: CDR1 SQVTM, CDR2 ANQGSEA. CDR3 residues: CSIAGGTSGGAGSTDTQYF. For the CDR3, the DNA is TGCAGCATCGCAGGGGGGACTAGCGGGGGTGCTGGGAGCACAGATACGCAGTATTTT.

This clonotype was detected a few times. The CDR3: CASGWITLAKNIQYF. In DNA, the CDR3 is TGTGCCAGCGGATGGATTACACTAGCCAAAAACATTCAGTACTTC. The chain joins TRBV27 to TRBJ2-4; D is undetermined. The CDR3 has 15 residues. With 8 bases removed from V and 0 bases from J, the gap between germline ends came to 14 bases. The germline V gene encodes CDR1 MNHEY and CDR2 SMNVEV (reference sequence).

The chain joins TRBV20-1 to TRBJ2-3; 8 positions agree with TRBD2. This CDR3 spans 16 amino acids. The trim removed 4 bases at V and 2 bases at J, leaving 11 bases unmatched. Germline CDR1 and CDR2: DFQATT and SNEGSKA (reference sequence). The CDR3 sequence is CSATLFKRENTDTQYF. CDR3 nucleotides: TGCAGTGCTACCCTCTTCAAGCGGGAGAACACAGATACGCAGTATTTT.

This clonotype occurred a few times. This chain joins TRBV20-1 and TRBJ2-7; the D is unclear. CDR1 is DFQATT, CDR2 SNEGSKA, per germline (reference sequence). V lost 1 base to trimming and J lost 6 bases, with 13 bases between them. This CDR3 is 13 amino acids long. CDR3 protein: CSARGRLSGEQYF. The CDR3 DNA reads TGCAGTGCTAGAGGTCGGCTGTCCGGCGAGCAGTACTTC.

The chain is built from TRBV6-5 and TRBJ1-1; D may be TRBD1 (5 bases). CDR1 is MNHEY, CDR2 SVGAGI, per germline. The germline V and J ends were trimmed by 0 bases and 4 bases, with 9 bases remaining between them. The CDR3 contains 14 residues. The CDR3 is CASSYSMGRTEAFF. The DNA of the CDR3 is TGTGCCAGCAGTTACTCGATGGGGCGCACTGAAGCTTTCTTT.

This rearrangement joins TRBV5-4 to TRBJ1-2, with no clear D. The CDR3 is made up of 11 amino acids. Germline CDR1 is SGHNT and CDR2 is YYREEE (reference sequence). V was trimmed by 0 bases and J by 10 bases, leaving 7 bases between them. The CDR3 coding sequence is TGTGCCAGCAGCTTGGACCTGGACTACACCTTC. This translates into CASSLDLDYTF. Variable domain in full (rest from reference TRBV5-4 and TRBJ1-2): ETGVTQSPTHLIKTRGQQVTLRCSSQSGHNTVSWYQQALGQGPQFIFQYYREEENGRGNFPPRFSGLQFPNYSSELNVNALELDDSALYLCASSLDLDYTFGSGTRLTVV.

To note about this clonotype: The junction does not match germline at one end; this may be a read error. The chain employs TRBV9 and TRBJ2-1; 8 bases are a match to TRBD2. The CDR3 runs 15 residues. Looked up from germline, CDR1 is SGDLS and CDR2 is YYNGEE. CDR3 sequence reads: CASSVYPGGRGEQFF. CDR3 nucleotide sequence: TGCGCCAGCAGCGTATATCCGGGAGGGCGGGGTGAGCAGTTCTTC.

The rearrangement links TRBV27 to TRBJ2-1; 8 bases match TRBD2. Germline CDR1 reads MNHEY; CDR2 reads SMNVEV (reference sequence). Losses at the gene ends were 3 bases for V and 2 bases for J; bases not matched to a gene: 9. The length of the CDR3 is 17 residues. The CDR3 nucleotides are TGTGCCAGCAGTTTCGGGGCGGGAGGCTTCCCCTACAATGAGCAGTTCTTC. Translated: CASSFGAGGFPYNEQFF.

V and J are TRBV5-6 and TRBJ1-1; the D gene is possibly TRBD1 (6 bases). Germline values: CDR1 SGHDT, CDR2 YYEEEE. V lost 6 bases and J lost 1, with 16 bases in between. The CDR3 contains 15 residues. The CDR3 DNA is TGTGCCAGCACCCAGCCTACAGGGTCGAACACTGAAGCTTTCTTT. This codes for CASTQPTGSNTEAFF. The full variable domain, with the rest looked up from reference TRBV5-6 and TRBJ1-1, is DAGVTQSPTHLIKTRGQQVTLRCSPKSGHDTVSWYQQALGQGPQFIFQYYEEEERQRGNFPDRFSGHQFPNYSSELNVNALLLGDSALYLCASTQPTGSNTEAFFGQGTRLTVV.

The CDR3 region is CSARGRSSETQYF. The CDR3 nucleotides are TGCAGTGCTAGGGGGAGGTCCTCAGAGACCCAGTACTTC. The chain uses TRBV20-1 and TRBJ2-5, with D possibly being TRBD2 (6 bases). V was shortened by 3 bases and J by 4 bases, with 12 bases between the two germline ends. The CDR3 consists of 13 residues. Germline V gene lookup returns CDR1 DFQATT and CDR2 SNEGSKA (reference sequence).

V usage is TRBV5-1 and J usage is TRBJ2-7; no reliable D call. This CDR3 contains 18 residues. Germline V gene data show CDR1 as SGHRS and CDR2 as YFSETQ. Trimming removed 4 bases at V and 0 bases at J, with 23 bases between. The CDR3, as DNA: TGCGCCAGCAGCCCCGGCGATCGTGGCCAGCCATCCTCCTACGAGCAGTACTTC. Translation gives CASSPGDRGQPSSYEQYF.

This clonotype was observed a few times. V and J are TRBV5-1 and TRBJ2-4; 8 bases agree with TRBD1. Germline loops: CDR1 SGHRS, CDR2 YFSETQ. V dropped 0 bases and J dropped 0; count of bases not matched to a gene: 2. This CDR3 is built from 16 residues. CDR3 amino acids: CASSLAGTGAKNIQYF. Here the CDR3 DNA reads TGCGCCAGCAGCTTGGCCGGGACAGGAGCCAAAAACATTCAGTACTTC.

The chain employs TRBV28 and TRBJ2-1, with TRBD2 matching over 7 bases. V trimming: 6 bases; J trimming: 6 bases; junction bases outside the gene matches: 2. The CDR3 runs 12 residues. CDR1 and CDR2 from the germline V gene are MDHEN and SYDVKM. The CDR3 coding sequence is TGTGCCAGCAGCCGACTAGCCAATGAGCAGTTCTTC. Amino acids: CASSRLANEQFF.

This clonotype appeared a few times. J is TRBJ1-2 and V is TRBV30; D gene unclear. Trimming stripped 0 bases from V and 2 bases from J, with 10 bases between. Germline V gene sequence: CDR1 GTSNPN, CDR2 SVGIG (reference sequence). This CDR3 region has 14 residues. Written as DNA, the CDR3 is TGTGCCTGGAGTGTTTTCCGGCAGAACTATGGCTACACCTTC. It specifies CAWSVFRQNYGYTF.

The chain uses TRBV21-1 and TRBJ2-7; the table's D gene call, TRBD1, was not cross checked with the DNA. TRBV21-1 is assigned pseudogene status. The CDR3 runs to 14 residues. In DNA, the CDR3 is TGTGCCAGCAGCACCAACAGGTTTTCCTACGAGCAGTACTTC. Amino acid sequence: CASSTNRFSYEQYF.

The chain is built from TRBV29-1 and TRBJ2-2; D gene unclear. The CDR3 extends over 12 amino acids. The germline V gene has CDR1 SQVTM and CDR2 ANQGSEA. The V end lost 2 bases, the J end lost 5 bases, and 6 bases lay between the germline ends. The CDR3: CSVEFVTGELFF. In DNA form, the CDR3 reads TGCAGCGTTGAATTCGTGACCGGGGAGCTGTTTTTT.

This clonotype was seen only once. The chain has TRBV13 and TRBJ2-5; tentative D call: TRBD2 (7 bases). CDR3 length equals 15 residues. CDR1 is PRHDT and CDR2 is FYEKMQ in the germline V gene (reference sequence). Trimming took 0 bases from V and 1 from J, leaving 9 bases between them. As DNA, the CDR3 is TGTGCCAGCAGCTTAGGCGGGGGGCGCCAAGAGACCCAGTACTTC. It yields the protein CASSLGGGRQETQYF.

The chain has TRBV27 and TRBJ2-1; 8 bases fit TRBD2. The CDR3 totals 13 residues. CDR1 and CDR2 (germline): MNHEY, SMNVEV (reference sequence). J was trimmed by 12 bases and V by 3 bases; bases with no gene match: 7. The DNA for the CDR3 is TGTGCCAGCAGTTTGACCAGCGGGGGTCTGCAGTTCTTC. Translating gives CASSLTSGGLQFF.

CDR3 region: CSAAVGAREQYF. Written as DNA, the CDR3 is TGCAGTGCTGCGGTAGGGGCGAGGGAGCAGTACTTC. The J gene is TRBJ2-5, the V gene TRBV20-1; tentatively, D is TRBD1 or TRBD2 (5 bases each). The germline CDR1 and CDR2 sequences are DFQATT and SNEGSKA (reference sequence). CDR3 length: 12 residues. V was shortened by 5 bases and J by 11 bases, with 18 bases between the two germline ends.

The V call is TRBV29-1, the J call TRBJ2-5; D remains ambiguous. V lost 6 bases to trimming and J lost 5 bases, with 22 bases between them. Germline loops: CDR1 SQVTM, CDR2 ANQGSEA. The CDR3 loop spans 15 amino acids. The CDR3 DNA reads as TGCAGCGTCGGTCCCGAGGCTCGGCCGAGGGAGACCCAGTACTTC. Protein product: CSVGPEARPRETQYF.

This chain connects TRBV20-1 to TRBJ2-1; D possibly corresponds to TRBD2 (6 bases). Deletions cut 3 bases from V and 0 bases from J, with 12 bases between. Germline values: CDR1 DFQATT, CDR2 SNEGSKA (reference sequence). The CDR3 covers 15 residues. The chain's CDR3 is CSARKLAASYNEQFF. CDR3 DNA: TGCAGTGCTAGGAAACTAGCAGCCTCCTACAATGAGCAGTTCTTC.

V usage is TRBV25-1 and J usage is TRBJ2-3, with 12 bases matching TRBD2. The CDR3 is 16 amino acids. Per the germline V gene, CDR1 is MGHDK and CDR2 is SYGVNS. Trimming took 2 bases from V and 5 from J; bases not matched to a gene: 5. The CDR3 loop reads CASSEAQLAGGDTQYF. DNA for the CDR3: TGTGCCAGCAGTGAAGCCCAACTAGCGGGAGGAGATACGCAGTATTTT.

The chain joins TRBV5-1 to TRBJ2-1; 7 positions match TRBD2. Unmatched junction bases numbered 6, after V lost 0 bases and J lost 9 bases. CDR1 and CDR2 (germline): SGHRS, YFSETQ. This CDR3 is built from 14 residues. The DNA for the CDR3 is TGCGCCAGCAGCTTGGGGACTAGTTTGGGTGAGCAGTTCTTC. Translation gives CASSLGTSLGEQFF.

This clonotype occurred a few times. The chain uses TRBV25-1 and TRBJ1-2; D unclear. V was trimmed by 2 bases and J by 5 bases, leaving 12 bases between them. Germline CDR1 reads MGHDK; CDR2 reads SYGVNS. This CDR3 is built from 14 residues. CDR3 loop: CASSEDSPPYGYTF. CDR3 DNA sequence: TGTGCCAGCAGTGAAGATAGTCCCCCGTATGGCTACACCTTC.